The rows below give T cell receptor beta chains drawn from one sample of a study of blood T cell repertoires in COVID-19. Generated by immunoSEQ multiplex PCR, the TCRdb table keeps only in-frame clones and is missing some. The repertoire holds some 180,000 clones, with more than 80% as singletons. The sequencing sample was made of peripheral blood. The receptors derive from an older woman with acute or convalescent COVID-19. CDR3s include the opening cysteine and the closing phenylalanine or tryptophan. A D gene is named only where the DNA matches it firmly. Size values are once, few and many counts, or a class for expanded clones, and some rows have none.

>-|-|16|TRBV11-2|TRBJ2-1
TGTGCCAGCAGCTTTCCTACCCGAAGCTCCTACAATGAGCAGTTCTTC
CASSFPTRSSYNEQFF
>-|-|16|TRBV11-2|TRBJ2-2
TGTGCCAGCAGCTCCAAGCGGAGGTTGAACACCGGGGAGCTGTTTTTT
CASSSKRRLNTGELFF
>-|-|14|TRBV5-1|TRBJ1-2
TGCGCCAGCAGCTTGGCCTCAACGGGTGTTGGCTACACCTTC
CASSLASTGVGYTF
>-|-|14|TRBV19|TRBJ1-6
TGTGCCAGTAAGGTCAGGGTGGATAATTCACCCCTCCACTTT
CASKVRVDNSPLHF
>-|-|16|TRBV7-9|TRBJ1-4
TGTGCCAGCAGCTCCCAAGCGGGGATGGTCGATGAAAAACTGTTTTTT
CASSSQAGMVDEKLFF
>-|once|11|TRBV19|TRBJ1-1
TGTGCCAGTAGTGGCAGTACTGAAGCTTTCTTT
CASSGSTEAFF
>-|-|13|TRBV30|TRBJ1-3
TGTGCCTGGAGCCCTCTCTCTGGAAACACCATATATTTT
CAWSPLSGNTIYF
>-|-|13|TRBV9|TRBJ2-3
TGTGCCAGCAGCGTAGCCGGGGCAGATACGCAGTATTTT
CASSVAGADTQYF
>TRBD2|-|15|TRBV7-3|TRBJ2-1
TGTGCCAGCAGCTTCGGGGGGACTAGGACCAATGAGCAGTTCTTC
CASSFGGTRTNEQFF
>-|-|14|TRBV24-1|TRBJ2-3
TGTGCCACCAGTGGCGGGTCTAGCACAGATACGCAGTATTTT
CATSGGSSTDTQYF
>-|-|16|TRBV24-1|TRBJ2-3
TGTGCCACCAGTGATTTGCGAGCGGGACACACAGATACGCAGTATTTT
CATSDLRAGHTDTQYF
>TRBD1|-|15|TRBV7-9|TRBJ1-3
TGTGCCAGCAGCTTGACAGGGAGCTCTGGAAACACCATATATTTT
CASSLTGSSGNTIYF
>TRBD1|-|14|TRBV6-5|TRBJ1-5
TGTGCCAGCAACTCCAGGGGGAGCAATCAGCCCCAGCATTTT
CASNSRGSNQPQHF
>-|-|17|TRBV15|TRBJ1-5
TGTGCCACCAGCAGAGTAAGTTCTGGACTGCTCAATCAGCCCCAGCATTTT
CATSRVSSGLLNQPQHF
>-|few|16|TRBV19|TRBJ2-2
TGTGCCAGTAGTATAACCCGACCAGGGGACACCGGGGAGCTGTTTTTT
CASSITRPGDTGELFF
>-|-|15|TRBV18|TRBJ1-6
TGTGCCAGCTCACCAGAGGGGGGGCTGAATTCACCCCTCCACTTT
CASSPEGGLNSPLHF
>-|-|16|TRBV7-9|TRBJ1-2
TGTGCCAGCAGCTCCAAGGAGGGCAGTGTAGGGTATGGCTACACCTTC
CASSSKEGSVGYGYTF
>TRBD1|-|15|TRBV28|TRBJ1-2
TGTGCCAGCAGTACCTTACTGGGACAGGGGAATGGCTACACCTTC
CASSTLLGQGNGYTF
>-|-|13|TRBV11-1|TRBJ1-1
TGTGCCAGCAGCCGATACGACAGGCATGAAGCTTTCTTT
CASSRYDRHEAFF
>-|few|13|TRBV30|TRBJ1-1
TGTGCCTGGAGCCAGGGATTGGACACTGAAGCTTTCTTT
CAWSQGLDTEAFF
>-|few|17|TRBV28|TRBJ1-4
TGTGCCAGCAGACGAAGGGTGGGGGCCTTCGGTAATGAAAAACTGTTTTTT
CASRRRVGAFGNEKLFF
>-|-|15|TRBV18|TRBJ1-3
TGTGCCACTGCGGCCCTACCGCTTCCTGGAAACACCATATATTTT
CATAALPLPGNTIYF
>TRBD2|once|14|TRBV19|TRBJ2-7
TGTGCCAGTAGTATAGCGGGAGGGCCTTTCGAGCAGTACTTC
CASSIAGGPFEQYF
>TRBD1|-|14|TRBV6-5|TRBJ1-2
TGTGCCAGCAGTTCGACAGGGATCCTCCTGGGCTACACCTTC
CASSSTGILLGYTF
>-|-|14|TRBV28|TRBJ1-5
TGTGCCAGCAGTTTAGGCACAGGCAATCAGCCCCAGCATTTT
CASSLGTGNQPQHF
>-|-|14|TRBV5-6|TRBJ1-2
TGTGCCAGCAGCTTGGGACAACAACCTTATGGCTACACCTTC
CASSLGQQPYGYTF
>TRBD2|-|11|TRBV30|TRBJ2-3
TGTGCCGGAGGGAGGGCAGATACGCAGTATTTT
CAGGRADTQYF
>-|-|15|TRBV7-2|TRBJ1-1
TGTGCCAGCAGCTTATTACAGGTGTACAACACTGAAGCTTTCTTT
CASSLLQVYNTEAFF
>-|-|13|TRBV29-1|TRBJ2-2
TGCACGGTAGATGTGGGGAGCACCGGGGAGCTGTTTTTT
CTVDVGSTGELFF
>-|-|13|TRBV10-3|TRBJ1-2
TGTGCCATCAGTGAGGGCAGAGGCTATGGCTACACCTTC
CAISEGRGYGYTF
>TRBD2|-|18|TRBV28|TRBJ2-3
TGTGCCAGCACCTCCTGGGGTGGCGGGAGGGTCAGCACAGATACGCAGTATTTT
CASTSWGGGRVSTDTQYF
>-|-|14|TRBV25-1|TRBJ2-7
TGTGCCAGCCTCTCGACAGGAATCGGCTACGAGCAGTACTTC
CASLSTGIGYEQYF
>-|-|12|TRBV6-6|TRBJ1-5
TGTGCCAGCAGTTACGGCGGCCTCCAGCAGCATTTT
CASSYGGLQQHF
>TRBD1|-|16|TRBV19|TRBJ2-1
TGTGCCAGTAGTATTGGGGTCACAGGGGCCTACAATGAGCAGTTCTTC
CASSIGVTGAYNEQFF
>-|-|13|TRBV28|TRBJ1-1
TGTGCCAGCAGTACTAGGGCCATCACTGAAGCTTTCTTT
CASSTRAITEAFF
>TRBD1|-|17|TRBV6-6|TRBJ1-1
TGTGCCAGCAGTCCACTGCGCCCGGGACAGGGGTATACTGAAGCTTTCTTT
CASSPLRPGQGYTEAFF
>TRBD1|-|13|TRBV3-1/TRBV3-2|TRBJ1-1
TGTGCCAGCAGCCCGCCGACAGGGCCTGAAGCTTTCTTT
CASSPPTGPEAFF
>-|-|14|TRBV19|TRBJ2-5
TGTGCCAGTAGTCGGAGGGTAGTTCAAGAGACCCAGTACTTC
CASSRRVVQETQYF
>TRBD1|-|14|TRBV19|TRBJ1-2
TGTGCCAGTAGACCGGGACAGGCTAACTATGGCTACACCTTC
CASRPGQANYGYTF
>TRBD1|few|14|TRBV19|TRBJ1-1
TGTGCCAGTAGTACAAGACAGGGGGGCACTGAAGCTTTCTTT
CASSTRQGGTEAFF
>-|-|15|TRBV19|TRBJ2-3
TGTGCCAGTAGTATAGGAGGAGGGGGCGCAGATACGCAGTATTTT
CASSIGGGGADTQYF
>-|-|13|TRBV29-1|TRBJ2-1
TGCAGCGTTGGGACACTGAATTACAATGAGCAGTTCTTC
CSVGTLNYNEQFF
>TRBD1|-|17|TRBV19|TRBJ2-4
TGTGCCTCCCGGGACAGGGGGGACCCTCTAGCCAAAAACATTCAGTACTTC
CASRDRGDPLAKNIQYF
>-|-|12|TRBV19|TRBJ1-4
TGTGCCAGTAGTCCCAGGGAAGAAAAACTGTTTTTT
CASSPREEKLFF
>TRBD1|once|15|TRBV5-4|TRBJ2-2
TGTGCCAGCAGCCCGGACAGGGTTGGGACCGGGGAGCTGTTTTTT
CASSPDRVGTGELFF
>-|-|15|TRBV5-6|TRBJ1-4
TGTGCCAGCAGCCCCGGACACTCTGTGGGTGAAAAACTGTTTTTT
CASSPGHSVGEKLFF
>-|-|14|TRBV27|TRBJ1-4
TGTGCCAGCAGTTTAGTGGGGGCGCAGGAAAAACTGTTTTTT
CASSLVGAQEKLFF
>-|-|12|TRBV30|TRBJ1-2
TGTGCCTCTCCCCGGGACACCTTTGGCTACACCTTC
CASPRDTFGYTF
>-|-|14|TRBV29-1|TRBJ2-3
TGCAGCGTTGTGCGGCAGGGTGGGACAGATACGCAGTATTTT
CSVVRQGGTDTQYF
>-|-|14|TRBV5-5|TRBJ1-5
TGTGCCAGCAGCTTGTTGGCACAGAATCAGCCCCAGCATTTT
CASSLLAQNQPQHF
>TRBD1|-|15|TRBV12-5|TRBJ2-2
TGTGCTAGTGTTTGGGACAGGGCGAACACCGGGGAGCTGTTTTTT
CASVWDRANTGELFF
>-|-|16|TRBV5-1|TRBJ2-1
TGCGCCAGCAGCTCGGTTACAGCCAGCTCCTACAATGAGCAGTTCTTC
CASSSVTASSYNEQFF
>-|once|13|TRBV5-1|TRBJ2-5
TGCGCCAGCAGCTTATCGGTCCCCGTAACCCAGTACTTC
CASSLSVPVTQYF
>-|-|13|TRBV2|TRBJ1-1
TGTGCCAGCAGTGAAGATCTCGGGACTGAAGCTTTCTTT
CASSEDLGTEAFF
>TRBD2|-|16|TRBV6-1|TRBJ2-3
TGTGCCAGCAGTGAATCTGCGGGAGCTCGCACAGATACGCAGTATTTT
CASSESAGARTDTQYF